Shown below are 7 T cell receptor beta chains from a single sample sequenced in a study of T cells in women clearing cervical HPV infection (dated by TCRdb to 2016 to 2019). Library construction relied on the immunoSEQ multiplex PCR assay. TCRdb retrieved this table from immuneACCESS and kept in-frame rearrangements only. Not all clones are present; in checked studies, unresolved V genes account for under half, and no reason is known for the remainder. This sample's clone table shows 20,000 to 25,000 clones. The top ten hold less than 3% of the sample. Material: blood buffy coat. The receptors originated from a woman aged 18 to 69 with a cervical HPV16 infection that either progressed to CIN3+ or cleared (not recorded which).

Details on this clone: The observed sequence ends 3 residues before the CDR3 terminus, with the missing tail filled in from the germline J gene. The genes are TRBV19 and TRBJ1-5, with 7 bases identical to TRBD1. Germline CDR1 reads LNHDA; CDR2 reads SQIVND (reference sequence). Trimming at V came to 2 bases and at J to 0 bases, leaving 4 bases not matched to a gene. This CDR3 has 16 amino acids. CDR3 sequence: CASSILGTVSNQPQHF. The DNA read from the CDR3 is TGTGCCAGTAGTATATTAGGGACAGTTAGCAATCAGCCC.

With regard to this clone: The CDR3 end lies 3 residues beyond the end of the read and is filled in from the germline J gene. The rearrangement links TRBV29-1 to TRBJ1-2; D uncertain. Germline V gives CDR1 SQVTM, CDR2 ANQGSEA. This CDR3 region has 11 residues. The covered CDR3 bases are TGCAGCGTTGAAGATACTAGGGGC. Translation gives CSVEDTRG. The CDR3, in full, reads CSVEDTRGYTF.

About this clone itself: The observed sequence ends 3 residues before the CDR3 terminus, with the missing tail filled in from the germline J gene. The chain is built from TRBV7-9 and TRBJ1-2; possible D gene TRBD1, 5 bases. Germline CDR1 is SEHNR and CDR2 is FQNEAQ (reference sequence). The CDR3 is made up of 14 amino acids. CDR3 region: CASSLGGSGGVYTF. Partial CDR3 DNA: TGTGCCAGCAGCTTAGGGGGCTCCGGAGGTGTC. The variable domain in full, completed from reference TRBV7-9 and TRBJ1-2, reads DTGVSQNPRHKITKRGQNVTFRCDPISEHNRLYWYRQTLGQGPEFLTYFQNEAQLEKSRLLSDRFSAERPKGSFSTLEIQRTEQGDSAMYLCASSLGGSGGVYTFGSGTRLTVV.

Comment on this clone: The read finishes 3 residues shy of the CDR3 end, and the germline J gene is used to complete it. This chain links TRBV2 with TRBJ2-2; TRBD2 aligns across 7 bases. The germline V gene has CDR1 SNHLY and CDR2 FYNNEI. The length of the CDR3 is 15 residues. V trimming: 3 bases; J trimming: 1 base; junction bases outside the gene matches: 2. CDR3 region: CASSDIAGNTGELFF. The DNA read from the CDR3 is TGTGCCAGCAGTGATATAGCGGGGAACACCGGGGAG.

Note on this clone: The read comes to an end 3 residues before the CDR3 does, leaving the germline J gene to fill in the end. J is TRBJ1-2 and V is TRBV19, with TRBD1 matching over 10 bases. The CDR3 totals 13 residues. The germline V gene has CDR1 LNHDA and CDR2 SQIVND (reference sequence). CDR3 in amino acids: CASRGTGAADYTF. The CDR3 DNA, read in part, is TGTGCCAGTCGAGGGACAGGGGCCGCCGAC. Using reference TRBV19 and TRBJ1-2 for the parts outside the CDR3, the full variable domain is DGGITQSPKYLFRKEGQNVTLSCEQNLNHDAMYWYRQDPGQGLRLIYYSQIVNDFQKGDIAEGYSVSREKKESFPLTVTSAQKNPTAFYLCASRGTGAADYTFGSGTRLTVV.

As regards this clone: The read ends 3 residues early relative to the CDR3; the germline J gene fills the gap. The V call is TRBV30, the J call TRBJ1-4; weak D call: TRBD1 (5 bases). The CDR3 spans 14 residues. V lost 0 bases and J 5 bases, leaving 10 bases between the germline ends. The V gene's germline CDR1 is GTSNPN and CDR2 SVGIG (reference sequence). Partial CDR3 DNA: TGTGCCTGGAGTGTAAGGACACAGAATGAAAAA. Amino acid sequence: CAWSVRTQNEK. The CDR3 as a whole reads CAWSVRTQNEKLFF.

CDR3 loop: CAGTSLHTGELFF. Partial CDR3 DNA: TGTGCCGGGACTAGTCTCCACACCGGGGAG. The V gene is TRBV12-3 or TRBV12-4, the J gene TRBJ2-2; 8 nucleotides align to TRBD2. The DNA ends 3 residues before the CDR3 does, and the rest of the CDR3 is filled in from the germline J gene. The CDR3 consists of 13 residues. V gave up 11 bases and J gave up 3 bases; unmatched junction bases: 5.